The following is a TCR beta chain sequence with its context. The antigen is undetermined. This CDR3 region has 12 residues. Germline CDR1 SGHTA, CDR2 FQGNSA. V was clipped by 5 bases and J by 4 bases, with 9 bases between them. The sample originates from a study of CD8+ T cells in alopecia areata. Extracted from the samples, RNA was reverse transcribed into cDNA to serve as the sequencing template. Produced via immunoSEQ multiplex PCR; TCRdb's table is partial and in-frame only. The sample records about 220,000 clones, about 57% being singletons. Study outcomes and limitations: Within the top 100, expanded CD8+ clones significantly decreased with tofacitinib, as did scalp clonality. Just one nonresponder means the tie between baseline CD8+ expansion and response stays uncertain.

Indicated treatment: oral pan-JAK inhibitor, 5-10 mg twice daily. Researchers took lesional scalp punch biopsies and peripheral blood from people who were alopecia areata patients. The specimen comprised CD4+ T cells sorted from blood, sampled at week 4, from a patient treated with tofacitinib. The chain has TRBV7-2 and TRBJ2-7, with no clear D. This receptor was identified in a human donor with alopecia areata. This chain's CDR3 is CASSTNRYEQYF. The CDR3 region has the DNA TGTGCCAGCAGCACGAACCGGTACGAGCAGTACTTC. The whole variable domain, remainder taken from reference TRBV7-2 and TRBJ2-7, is GAGVSQSPSNKVTEKGKDVELRCDPISGHTALYWYRQSLGQGLEFLIYFQGNSAPDKSGLPSDRFSAERTGGSVSTLTIQRTQQEDSAVYLCASSTNRYEQYFGPGTRLTVT.